The next 5 T cell receptor beta chains were all read from a single sample in a study of blood T cell repertoires in COVID-19. The protocol was immunoSEQ multiplex PCR, while the TCRdb copy is restricted to in-frame clones and leaves out a portion. The sample shows approximately 90,000 clones, 65% to 90% of them seen only once. What was sequenced was peripheral blood. The receptor set was obtained from a man in his fifties or sixties with acute or convalescent COVID-19.

The CDR3 here is CASSWDRAGEKLFF. CDR3 coding DNA: TGCGCCAGCAGCTGGGACAGGGCGGGTGAAAAACTGTTTTTT. The rearrangement uses TRBV5-1 and TRBJ1-4; TRBD1 matches 9 bases. CDR1 SGHRS and CDR2 YFSETQ come from the germline V gene. The CDR3 contains 14 residues. V trimming: 3 bases; J trimming: 7 bases; junction bases outside the gene matches: 4. The whole variable domain, filled in from reference TRBV5-1 and TRBJ1-4, reads KAGVTQTPRYLIKTRGQQVTLSCSPISGHRSVSWYQQTPGQGLQFLFEYFSETQRNKGNFPGRFSGRQFSNSRSEMNVSTLELGDSALYLCASSWDRAGEKLFFGSGTQLSVL.

The chain employs TRBV3-1 (or the pseudogene TRBV3-2) and TRBJ2-7, with no clear D. The CDR3 is made up of 15 amino acids. Germline values: CDR1 LGHDT, CDR2 YNNKEL (reference sequence). Trimming pared 1 base from V and 2 bases from J, leaving 12 bases between. The CDR3 spells CASSQGSRSTYEQYF. The CDR3 bases are TGTGCCAGCAGCCAAGGGTCCCGGTCAACCTACGAGCAGTACTTC.

The chain links TRBV15 to TRBJ2-7; 7 bases align to TRBD1. This CDR3 contains 15 residues. In germline, CDR1 is LNHNV, CDR2 YYDKDF (reference sequence). The V and J ends lost 3 bases and 3 bases, in that order; junction bases with no gene match: 8. CDR3 loop: CATSRDGQVVYEQYF. The DNA of the CDR3 is TGTGCCACCAGCAGGGACGGACAGGTTGTCTACGAGCAGTACTTC.

The chain carries TRBV4-1 and TRBJ1-1; 8 bases agree with TRBD1. The CDR3 length is 16 residues. V lost 5 bases and J lost 0; bases outside the gene matches: 8. In germline, CDR1 is MGHRA, CDR2 YSYEKL. DNA for the CDR3: TGCGCCAGCAGCACCGGGACAGGAGTCATGAACACTGAAGCTTTCTTT. This encodes CASSTGTGVMNTEAFF.

The chain employs TRBV6-5 and TRBJ2-5; D perhaps matches TRBD1 (5 bases). Germline V gene lookup returns CDR1 MNHEY and CDR2 SVGAGI. The CDR3 length is 15 residues. Trimming removed 7 bases from V and 1 base from J, with 16 bases in between. The CDR3 bases are TGTGCCAGCACCTCTCCCGACAGAATCCAAGAGACCCAGTACTTC. Protein sequence: CASTSPDRIQETQYF.